A single sample is the source of the 30 T cell receptor beta chains below, sequenced in a study of T cell responses to AZD1222 COVID-19 vaccine. The assay was immunoSEQ multiplex PCR, and TCRdb's table has in-frame clones only and misses some. The table includes fewer than 110,000 clones, 70% to 90% detected once. This sample comprised peripheral blood, obtained on day 0 of AZD1222 vaccination. The receptors were gathered from an adult in good health.

This rearrangement joins TRBV5-4 to TRBJ2-7, with 8 bases lining up with TRBD1. Looked up from germline, CDR1 is SGHNT and CDR2 is YYREEE (reference sequence). Trimming at V came to 4 bases and at J to 3 bases, leaving 6 bases not matched to a gene. This CDR3 region has 14 residues. CDR3 sequence: CASSTQGAHYEQYF. CDR3 nucleotide sequence: TGTGCCAGCAGCACGCAGGGGGCCCACTACGAGCAGTACTTC.

The V call is TRBV7-2, the J call TRBJ1-4; D call uncertain. V was clipped by 5 bases and J by 5 bases, with 15 bases between them. The CDR3 covers 15 residues. The germline V gene has CDR1 SGHTA and CDR2 FQGNSA. CDR3 protein: CASSPLSEPNEKLFF. Here the CDR3 DNA reads TGTGCCAGCAGCCCCCTTTCCGAACCGAATGAAAAACTGTTTTTT.

The V and J genes are TRBV5-3 and TRBJ2-1; D not resolved. TRBV5-3 is recorded as an ORF, its role being uncertain. The CDR3 consists of 15 residues. V shed 0 bases and J shed 6 bases, with 13 bases lying between them. CDR3 DNA sequence: TGTGCCAGAAGCTTGGCCGTTCGGCACGGCAATGAGCAGTTCTTC. Translated, it gives CARSLAVRHGNEQFF.

Concerning this clone: Additional DNA sequences in this sample encode the identical CDR3. The chain carries TRBV18 and TRBJ1-5; no clear D gene. The V gene lost 3 bases and the J gene lost 5 bases, with 8 bases spanning the gap. The V gene's germline CDR1 is KGHSH and CDR2 LQKENI. The CDR3 is 13 residues long. CDR3 protein: CASSPGRDQPQHF. The CDR3 DNA is TGTGCCAGCTCACCGGGTCGGGATCAGCCCCAGCATTTT.

This clone was observed a single time. This chain links TRBV18 with TRBJ1-5; TRBD1 might be the D (5 bases). The CDR3 runs 15 residues. Per the germline V gene, CDR1 is KGHSH and CDR2 is LQKENI. The V end was cut by 3 bases, the J end by 5 bases, with 14 bases between. CDR3 loop: CASSPSTEIYQPQHF. DNA for the CDR3: TGTGCCAGCTCACCGTCGACAGAAATCTATCAGCCCCAGCATTTT.

The gene calls are TRBV5-8 and TRBJ1-1, with D unclear. The germline V gene encodes CDR1 SGHTS and CDR2 YDEGEE. The CDR3 is 13 amino acids. The V end was cut by 10 bases, the J end by 1 base, with 14 bases between. The CDR3 protein is CAAAFGWNTEAFF. DNA for the CDR3: TGTGCCGCCGCCTTTGGGTGGAACACTGAAGCTTTCTTT.

The chain recombines TRBV27 with TRBJ2-2, with D possibly matching TRBD1 (5 bases). Germline lookup yields CDR1 MNHEY and CDR2 SMNVEV (reference sequence). The ends were cut back, 3 bases at V and 6 bases at J, with 11 bases in the middle. CDR3 length equals 14 residues. The CDR3 is CASSFLGQAGELFF. For the CDR3, the DNA is TGTGCCAGCAGTTTCCTGGGGCAAGCCGGGGAGCTGTTTTTT.

The J gene is TRBJ2-7, the V gene TRBV21-1; no DNA check was done on the table's D call, TRBD2. TRBV21-1 is a known pseudogene. The CDR3 runs to 20 residues. CDR3 amino acids: CASTSLRDPGGPIASYEQYF. The CDR3, as DNA: TGTGCCAGCACCTCTCTTCGCGATCCGGGAGGGCCAATAGCATCCTACGAGCAGTACTTC.

The sample holds one count of this clone. The J gene is TRBJ2-5, the V gene TRBV7-8; 9 bases fit TRBD2. The CDR3 is made up of 13 amino acids. With 8 bases clipped from V and 4 bases from J, the junction kept 5 bases outside the gene matches. Germline V CDR1 and CDR2: SGHVS, FQNEAQ. Written as DNA, the CDR3 is TGTGCCAGCCGGACGGGACTAGCAGAGACCCAGTACTTC. Protein product: CASRTGLAETQYF.

J is TRBJ2-2 and V is TRBV6-2 or TRBV6-3; either TRBD1 or TRBD2 may supply D (6 bases each). Germline V lookup: CDR1 MNHEY, CDR2 SVGEGT. This CDR3 is built from 15 residues. V was shortened by 5 bases and J by 6 bases, with 16 bases between the two germline ends. DNA for the CDR3: TGTGCCAGCAGTCCAGGGGAGGCCCCCTCCGGGGAGCTGTTTTTT. Translating gives CASSPGEAPSGELFF.

This chain links TRBV7-8 with TRBJ1-2; 11 bases align to TRBD1. This CDR3 is 14 amino acids long. CDR1 and CDR2 (germline): SGHVS, FQNEAQ. The trim removed 5 bases at V and 7 bases at J, leaving 6 bases unmatched. This CDR3 reads CASSGRTGGLGYTF. The CDR3 DNA is TGTGCCAGCAGCGGACGGACAGGGGGCCTTGGCTACACCTTC. The full variable domain, rest sourced from reference TRBV7-8 and TRBJ1-2, is GAGVSQSPRYKVAKRGQDVALRCDPISGHVSLFWYQQALGQGPEFLTYFQNEAQLDKSGLPSDRFFAERPEGSVSTLKIQRTQQEDSAVYLCASSGRTGGLGYTFGSGTRLTVV.

The chain combines TRBV5-1 with TRBJ2-7; 7 bases align to TRBD1. Unmatched junction bases numbered 5, after V lost 2 bases and J lost 3 bases. This CDR3 contains 14 residues. Germline lookup yields CDR1 SGHRS and CDR2 YFSETQ. CDR3 amino acids: CASSLGGLSYEQYF. The DNA for the CDR3 is TGCGCCAGCAGCTTAGGGGGCTTAAGCTACGAGCAGTACTTC.

This clone was picked up one time. The chain carries TRBV11-3 and TRBJ2-7; tentatively, D is TRBD1 or TRBD2 (5 bases each). Trimming took 0 bases from V and 8 from J, leaving 8 bases between them. Germline V gene data show CDR1 as SGHNT and CDR2 as YENEEA. The CDR3 spans 12 residues. The CDR3 loop is CASSLDWDQQYF. The DNA for the CDR3 is TGTGCCAGCAGCTTAGATTGGGACCAGCAGTACTTC. Filled out from reference TRBV11-3 and TRBJ2-7, the complete variable domain reads EAGVVQSPRYKIIEKKQPVAFWCNPISGHNTLYWYLQNLGQGPELLIRYENEEAVDDSQLPKDRFSAERLKGVDSTLKIQPAELGDSAVYLCASSLDWDQQYFGPGTRLTVT.

The chain has TRBV7-6 and TRBJ1-4, with 7 bases lining up with TRBD1. CDR1 is SGHVS, CDR2 FNYEAQ, per germline. J lost 5 bases, V lost 4 bases, and 7 bases had no gene match. CDR3 length equals 15 residues. This chain's CDR3 is CASSSRQGGNEKLFF. CDR3 DNA: TGTGCCAGCAGCTCTCGACAGGGAGGGAATGAAAAACTGTTTTTT.

V is TRBV6-4 and J is TRBJ2-1; D possibly corresponds to TRBD2 (5 bases). From germline, CDR1 is MRHNA and CDR2 SNTAGT. This CDR3 spans 16 amino acids. With 4 bases removed from V and 0 bases from J, the gap between germline ends came to 13 bases. The CDR3 nucleotides are TGTGCCAGCAGTGCCTATACTACTAGCTCCTACAATGAGCAGTTCTTC. This sequence encodes CASSAYTTSSYNEQFF.

The chain couples TRBV28 to TRBJ1-3, with unresolved D. The length of the CDR3 is 16 residues. Germline CDR1 reads MDHEN; CDR2 reads SYDVKM. V lost 4 bases, J lost 0 bases, and 13 bases lay in between. The CDR3 nucleotides read TGTGCCAGCAGTTCTCCGGGTTCCAGCTCTGGAAACACCATATATTTT. Residues: CASSSPGSSSGNTIYF.

The V and J genes are TRBV21-1 and TRBJ2-2. TRBV21-1 is given as a pseudogene. The length of the CDR3 is 16 residues. The CDR3 is CASSKVSGASPVELFF. CDR3 coding DNA: TGTGCCAGCAGCAAAGTATCGGGGGCCAGCCCGGTGGAGCTGTTTTTT.

This clone came up once. CDR3 bases: TGTGCCAGTAGCGGGAGCGCAGATACGCAGTATTTT. It is translated as CASSGSADTQYF. J is TRBJ2-3 and V is TRBV19; possibly TRBD2 for D (6 bases). The CDR3 spans 12 residues. V was trimmed by 6 bases and J by 4 bases, leaving 8 bases between them. Germline V gene data show CDR1 as LNHDA and CDR2 as SQIVND (reference sequence).

The chain employs TRBV7-2 and TRBJ1-1; D uncertain. V gave up 3 bases and J gave up 0 bases, with 5 bases separating them. Germline V gene lookup returns CDR1 SGHTA and CDR2 FQGNSA. CDR3 length: 13 amino acids. The CDR3, as DNA: TGTGCCAGCAGCTTCTGGATGAACACTGAAGCTTTCTTT. Translated, it gives CASSFWMNTEAFF.

The rearrangement links TRBV6-5 to TRBJ1-5; D ambiguous. The ends were cut back, 5 bases at V and 2 bases at J, with 13 bases in the middle. Germline CDR1 and CDR2: MNHEY and SVGAGI. The CDR3 totals 15 residues. CDR3 sequence reads: CASSIRSWGNQPQHF. The DNA for the CDR3 is TGTGCCAGCAGTATTAGATCTTGGGGCAATCAGCCCCAGCATTTT.

V is TRBV28 and J is TRBJ2-7; 8 nucleotides match TRBD2. This CDR3 comprises 16 residues. The V gene's germline CDR1 is MDHEN and CDR2 SYDVKM. The V and J ends lost 7 bases and 0 bases, in that order; junction bases with no gene match: 11. CDR3 nucleotide sequence: TGTGCCAGCACGCGTCGGGCGGGAGGCCTCTCCTACGAGCAGTACTTC. Its translation: CASTRRAGGLSYEQYF.

CDR3 in amino acids: CASSRGGLAGMENEQYF. CDR3 nucleotides: TGTGCCAGCAGCAGAGGAGGACTAGCGGGAATGGAGAACGAGCAGTACTTC. This chain connects TRBV21-1 to TRBJ2-7; whether TRBD2, the table's D call, matches the DNA was not checked. TRBV21-1 represents a pseudogene. The CDR3 runs to 17 residues.

The chain carries TRBV6-2 or TRBV6-3 and TRBJ2-1; unclear D gene. CDR1 and CDR2 from the germline V gene are MNHEY and SVGEGT. The CDR3 sequence is 12 residues long. V was shortened by 5 bases and J by 7 bases, with 9 bases between the two germline ends. In nucleotides, the CDR3 is TGTGCCAGCAGTCTTCTGACAAATGAGCAGTTCTTC. It specifies CASSLLTNEQFF.

This clone was seen a single time. The J gene is TRBJ1-2, the V gene TRBV3-1 (or the pseudogene TRBV3-2), with 9 bases matching TRBD1. This CDR3 is built from 13 residues. Germline V lookup: CDR1 LGHDT, CDR2 YNNKEL (reference sequence). The trim removed 8 bases at V and 8 bases at J, leaving 9 bases unmatched. CDR3 nucleotide sequence: TGTGCCAGCGCACAAGGACAGGGGAACGGCTACACCTTC. It codes for CASAQGQGNGYTF.

This chain joins TRBV7-9 and TRBJ2-3; D is possibly TRBD1 or TRBD2 (6 bases each). The CDR3 consists of 15 residues. Trimming took 2 bases from V and 1 from J, leaving 10 bases between them. The germline V gene has CDR1 SEHNR and CDR2 FQNEAQ (reference sequence). The CDR3 region has the DNA TGTGCCAGCAGCTTAACGAGGGGGGGCACAGATACGCAGTATTTT. This gives the protein CASSLTRGGTDTQYF. Based on the CDR3 plus reference TRBV7-9 and TRBJ2-3, the full variable domain is DTGVSQNPRHKITKRGQNVTFRCDPISEHNRLYWYRQTLGQGPEFLTYFQNEAQLEKSRLLSDRFSAERPKGSFSTLEIQRTEQGDSAMYLCASSLTRGGTDTQYFGPGTRLTVL.

The V call is TRBV12-5, the J call TRBJ1-1; 8 bases line up with TRBD1. This CDR3 contains 15 residues. V shed 0 bases, J shed 12 bases, and the junction held 12 bases outside the gene matches. The germline V gene encodes CDR1 LGHNT and CDR2 FRNRAP. The CDR3 DNA is TGTGCTAGTGGTTTGGTAAGGGGACAGGACATAAAAACTTTCTTT. Its translation: CASGLVRGQDIKTFF.

This chain connects TRBV6-1 to TRBJ2-6; TRBD1 agrees at 9 bases. Germline lookup yields CDR1 MNHNS and CDR2 SASEGT. The trim removed 1 base at V and 13 bases at J, leaving 8 bases unmatched. The CDR3 spans 15 residues. The CDR3 DNA reads as TGTGCCAGCAGTGAAGGGACAGGGGTCTTCGGTGTCCTGACTTTC. Protein: CASSEGTGVFGVLTF.

This sequence joins TRBV30 and TRBJ1-6, with D hard to call. Deletions cut 0 bases from V and 8 bases from J, with 11 bases between. CDR1 and CDR2 from the germline V gene are GTSNPN and SVGIG (reference sequence). The CDR3 covers 14 residues. DNA for the CDR3: TGTGCCTGGAGTGTACGGTTTGGGGATTCACCCCTCCACTTT. It yields the protein CAWSVRFGDSPLHF.

This rearrangement joins TRBV9 to TRBJ2-2, with D maybe TRBD1 (6 bases). The CDR3 is 17 residues long. Trimming stripped 0 bases from V and 1 base from J, with 13 bases between. Looked up from germline, CDR1 is SGDLS and CDR2 is YYNGEE. CDR3 region: CASSVERGHLNTGELFF. The CDR3 DNA sequence: TGTGCCAGCAGCGTAGAGAGGGGACACCTGAACACCGGGGAGCTGTTTTTT.

The gene calls are TRBV24-1 and TRBJ2-5; 9 bases are shared with TRBD2. This CDR3 is 14 amino acids long. The germline V gene encodes CDR1 KGHDR and CDR2 SFDVKD. V shed 6 bases, J shed 3 bases, and the junction held 4 bases outside the gene matches. The CDR3 DNA is TGTGCCACCAGTTCTGCGGGAGGGGAAGAGACCCAGTACTTC. This sequence encodes CATSSAGGEETQYF.